This TCR beta chain was recorded in a study of blood T cell repertoires in COVID-19. Authors' processing steps: The authors estimated nucleated cell counts from reference gene primer amplification. Some clones are missing from TCRdb's copy, which holds only in-frame ones; the method was immunoSEQ multiplex PCR. V, J and clone size derive from that table, while D and trimming were established from the DNA sequence. The top ten hold around 15% of the sample, which has about 180,000 clones, roughly 84% seen once. Germline assignment: CDR1 SEHNR and CDR2 FQNEAQ (reference sequence). The CDR3 has 16 residues. Trimming took off 4 bases at V and 7 bases at J, with 20 bases between the two ends.

The source is a man aged 45-65 years who had recovered from COVID-19. The sequenced sample consisted of PBMCs or T cells enriched from blood (not recorded which). The chain links TRBV7-9 to TRBJ1-5; perhaps TRBD1 as D (6 bases). CDR3 amino acids: CASSSITGTKGQPQHF. CDR3 DNA sequence: TGTGCCAGCAGCTCCATCACCGGGACAAAAGGACAGCCCCAGCATTTT.